The 22 T cell receptor beta chains reported below all come from one sample, sequenced in a study of blood T cell repertoires in COVID-19. TCRdb keeps only in-frame clones here, not all; method: immunoSEQ multiplex PCR. Of some 180,000 clones listed, less than 85% are singletons. The sequencing sample was made of peripheral blood. These receptor sequences come from a man aged 45-60 years who had recovered from COVID-19.

J is TRBJ2-4 and V is TRBV24-1, with a tentative D call TRBD2 (5 bases). Looked up from germline, CDR1 is KGHDR and CDR2 is SFDVKD. With 3 bases removed from V and 0 bases from J, the gap between germline ends came to 8 bases. The CDR3 totals 15 residues. CDR3 in amino acids: CATSDASLAKNIQYF. DNA for the CDR3: TGTGCCACCAGTGATGCTAGCTTAGCCAAAAACATTCAGTACTTC.

The chain is built from TRBV4-1 and TRBJ2-7; D uncertain. With 0 bases removed from V and 0 bases from J, the gap between germline ends came to 9 bases. CDR1 MGHRA and CDR2 YSYEKL come from the germline V gene. The CDR3 spans 15 residues. The CDR3 bases are TGCGCCAGCAGCCAAGAACAGTTCAGCTCCTACGAGCAGTACTTC. Protein: CASSQEQFSSYEQYF.

The genes are TRBV5-4 and TRBJ2-2; 8 bases are a match to TRBD1. The CDR3 length is 16 residues. Trimming at V came to 9 bases and at J to 4 bases, leaving 14 bases not matched to a gene. Looked up from germline, CDR1 is SGHNT and CDR2 is YYREEE (reference sequence). The CDR3 region has the DNA TGTGCCACTCCAGCCCATTCAGGGGGCCTCACCGGGGAGCTGTTTTTT. Encoded protein: CATPAHSGGLTGELFF.

J is TRBJ2-1 and V is TRBV12-2; the table's D call, TRBD1, was not checked against the DNA. TRBV12-2 represents a pseudogene. This CDR3 is 17 amino acids long. In DNA, the CDR3 is TGTGCAAGTCGCTTTGACGTGGACAGAAGCTCCTACAATGAGCAGTTCTTC. Translating it yields CASRFDVDRSSYNEQFF.

A few counts support this clone. At one boundary the junction diverges from the germline segment, which might be a read error. The chain is built from TRBV7-2 and TRBJ2-1, with 8 bases identical to TRBD2. The CDR3 sequence is 15 residues long. Germline V lookup: CDR1 SGHTA, CDR2 FQGNSA. The CDR3 is CASSLAGQSYNEQFF. In DNA form, the CDR3 reads TGTGCCAGCAGCCTAGCGGGCCAAAGCTACAATGAGCAGTTCTTC.

This clone has more than one count but fewer than ten. The rearrangement joins TRBV4-1 to TRBJ1-4; the D gene is possibly TRBD1 (6 bases). This CDR3 spans 16 amino acids. V was trimmed by 1 base and J by 4 bases, leaving 13 bases between them. In germline, CDR1 is MGHRA, CDR2 YSYEKL. CDR3 in amino acids: CASSQARTALNEKLFF. CDR3 bases: TGCGCCAGCAGCCAAGCTCGGACAGCGCTTAATGAAAAACTGTTTTTT.

The chain carries TRBV5-1 and TRBJ2-7; 9 nucleotides match TRBD2. CDR1 is SGHRS, CDR2 YFSETQ, per germline. The V gene end was trimmed by 5 bases and the J gene end by 1 base; junction bases not matched to a gene: 7. The CDR3 length is 15 residues. The CDR3 loop is CASRPLAGESYEQYF. CDR3 coding DNA: TGCGCCAGCAGGCCCTTAGCGGGGGAGTCCTACGAGCAGTACTTC.

The genes are TRBV21-1 and TRBJ2-3; TRBD2, the D gene given by the table, was not confirmed from the DNA. TRBV21-1 constitutes a pseudogene. The CDR3 has 16 amino acids. CDR3 bases: TGTGCCAGCAGCAAAGACTTGGCTAGCGGGAGTGATACGCAGTATTTT. This encodes CASSKDLASGSDTQYF.

The chain is built from TRBV27 and TRBJ2-5; D unresolved. Germline assignment: CDR1 MNHEY and CDR2 SMNVEV (reference sequence). Trimming removed 3 bases from V and 5 bases from J, with 7 bases in between. The CDR3 runs 12 residues. CDR3: CASSFNRETQYF. The CDR3 bases are TGTGCCAGCAGTTTTAATCGGGAGACCCAGTACTTC.

The chain recombines TRBV28 with TRBJ1-1; no clear D. The V end was cut by 5 bases, the J end by 10 bases, with 11 bases between. This CDR3 spans 11 amino acids. Germline V lookup: CDR1 MDHEN, CDR2 SYDVKM. CDR3 DNA: TGTGCCAGCAGTCAAGACAATGGAGCTTTCTTT. It translates to CASSQDNGAFF.

This clone was counted a few times. This chain links TRBV5-1 with TRBJ1-4; weak D call: TRBD1 (5 bases). V shed 0 bases and J shed 8 bases, with 14 bases lying between them. CDR3 length equals 15 residues. Looked up from germline, CDR1 is SGHRS and CDR2 is YFSETQ. The DNA of the CDR3 is TGCGCCAGCAGCTTGGCCGGCAGGGTAGAGGAAAAACTGTTTTTT. Translating gives CASSLAGRVEEKLFF.

The genes are TRBV27 and TRBJ1-1, with TRBD1 identical over 7 bases. CDR1 is MNHEY, CDR2 SMNVEV, per germline (reference sequence). The CDR3 is 17 residues long. Trimming at V came to 5 bases and at J to 0 bases, leaving 12 bases not matched to a gene. This chain's CDR3 is CASSVTGNRGMNTEAFF. CDR3 nucleotides: TGTGCCAGCAGTGTGACAGGGAACCGTGGGATGAACACTGAAGCTTTCTTT.

This sequence joins TRBV28 and TRBJ1-1; weak D call: TRBD1 (5 bases). The CDR3 is 16 residues long. Per the germline V gene, CDR1 is MDHEN and CDR2 is SYDVKM. V lost 3 bases and J 1 base, leaving 15 bases between the germline ends. CDR3 in DNA: TGTGCCAGCAGTTTGTCAACACCCGGGGGGAACACTGAAGCTTTCTTT. Its protein product is CASSLSTPGGNTEAFF. Full variable domain (rest looked up from reference TRBV28 and TRBJ1-1): DVKVTQSSRYLVKRTGEKVFLECVQDMDHENMFWYRQDPGLGLRLIYFSYDVKMKEKGDIPEGYSVSREKKERFSLILESASTNQTSMYLCASSLSTPGGNTEAFFGQGTRLTVV.

The gene calls are TRBV9 and TRBJ1-1; D remains ambiguous. This CDR3 contains 13 residues. Germline V CDR1 and CDR2: SGDLS, YYNGEE. V lost 2 bases and J 1 base, leaving 6 bases between the germline ends. DNA of the CDR3: TGTGCCAGCAGCGTGTCAGGGAACACTGAAGCTTTCTTT. Its protein product is CASSVSGNTEAFF. Combining the CDR3 with reference TRBV9 and TRBJ1-1 gives the whole variable domain DSGVTQTPKHLITATGQRVTLRCSPRSGDLSVYWYQQSLDQGLQFLIQYYNGEERAKGNILERFSAQQFPDLHSELNLSSLELGDSALYFCASSVSGNTEAFFGQGTRLTVV.

The rearrangement uses TRBV30 and TRBJ2-7; TRBD1 agrees at 8 bases. Looked up from germline, CDR1 is GTSNPN and CDR2 is SVGIG (reference sequence). V shed 6 bases and J 2 bases; nucleotides not matched to a gene: 6. The length of the CDR3 is 13 residues. DNA of the CDR3: TGTGCCTGTATCAAACAGGGGGCCTACGAGCAGTACTTC. Its protein product is CACIKQGAYEQYF.

This sequence joins TRBV12-3 or TRBV12-4 and TRBJ1-2; TRBD1 is a possible D gene (6 bases). The CDR3 sequence is 12 residues long. Trimming cost V 6 bases and J 8 bases, with 13 bases left between them. CDR3 sequence reads: CASRGDRLGYTF. In DNA form, the CDR3 reads TGTGCCAGCAGAGGCGACAGGTTGGGCTACACCTTC.

The chain uses TRBV30 and TRBJ2-2; no definite D call. Germline-derived CDR1 and CDR2 are GTSNPN and SVGIG (reference sequence). The CDR3 runs to 12 residues. V was shortened by 4 bases and J by 2 bases, with 5 bases between the two germline ends. This chain's CDR3 is CAWKLNTGELFF. DNA of the CDR3: TGTGCCTGGAAACTTAACACCGGGGAGCTGTTTTTT.

The CDR3 region is CAIKGEGAEAFF. Written as DNA, the CDR3 is TGTGCCATCAAGGGGGAGGGGGCTGAAGCTTTCTTT. This sequence joins TRBV10-3 and TRBJ1-1, with TRBD1 as a possible D gene (6 bases). Germline V gives CDR1 ENHRY, CDR2 SYGVKD. V lost 7 bases and J 6 bases, leaving 12 bases between the germline ends. The CDR3 covers 12 residues.

V is TRBV29-1 and J is TRBJ2-1; 10 bases map to TRBD1. Per the germline V gene, CDR1 is SQVTM and CDR2 is ANQGSEA. The CDR3 loop spans 14 amino acids. The V gene end was trimmed by 7 bases and the J gene end by 8 bases; junction bases not matched to a gene: 11. The CDR3 coding sequence is TGCAGCGGTACCGGGACAGGGGAAGTTGATGAGCAGTTCTTC. This encodes CSGTGTGEVDEQFF.

V and J are TRBV28 and TRBJ2-7; TRBD1 agrees at 8 bases. There are 14 residues in the CDR3. After removal of 3 bases from V and 3 bases from J, the junction contained 4 bases not matched to a gene. In germline, CDR1 is MDHEN, CDR2 SYDVKM. CDR3 in DNA: TGTGCCAGCAGTTTGGTGACAGGGGTCTACGAGCAGTACTTC. Translating gives CASSLVTGVYEQYF.

This rearrangement joins TRBV7-2 to TRBJ2-1, with TRBD1 matching 10 bases. Germline V gene sequence: CDR1 SGHTA, CDR2 FQGNSA. The V gene end was trimmed by 5 bases and the J gene end by 7 bases; junction bases not matched to a gene: 11. The CDR3 consists of 16 residues. The CDR3, as DNA: TGTGCCAGCAGCCATGGGACAGGGGCTTTAATTAATGAGCAGTTCTTC. This encodes CASSHGTGALINEQFF. Together with reference TRBV7-2 and TRBJ2-1, the CDR3 gives the full variable domain: GAGVSQSPSNKVTEKGKDVELRCDPISGHTALYWYRQSLGQGLEFLIYFQGNSAPDKSGLPSDRFSAERTGGSVSTLTIQRTQQEDSAVYLCASSHGTGALINEQFFGPGTRLTVL.

V gene TRBV7-3 combines with J gene TRBJ2-2; D not resolved. There are 13 residues in the CDR3. V lost 2 bases and J 6 bases, leaving 7 bases between the germline ends. CDR1 is SGHTA and CDR2 is FQGTGA in the germline V gene. CDR3 amino acids: CASSLRGPGELFF. Written as DNA, the CDR3 is TGTGCCAGCAGCTTACGAGGCCCCGGGGAGCTGTTTTTT.